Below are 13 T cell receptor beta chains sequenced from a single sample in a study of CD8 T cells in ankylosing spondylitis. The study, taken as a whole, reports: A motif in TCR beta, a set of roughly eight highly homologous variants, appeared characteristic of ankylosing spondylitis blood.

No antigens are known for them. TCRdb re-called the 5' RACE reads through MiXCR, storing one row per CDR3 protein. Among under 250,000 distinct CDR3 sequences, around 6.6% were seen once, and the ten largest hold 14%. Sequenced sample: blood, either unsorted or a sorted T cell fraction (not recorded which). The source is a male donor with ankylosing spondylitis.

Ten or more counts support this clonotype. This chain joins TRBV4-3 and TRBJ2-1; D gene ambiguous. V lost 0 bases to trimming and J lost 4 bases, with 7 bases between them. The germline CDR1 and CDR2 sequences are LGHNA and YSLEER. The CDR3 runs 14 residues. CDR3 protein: CASSQDGQYNEQFF. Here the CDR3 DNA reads TGCGCCAGCAGCCAAGATGGGCAATACAATGAGCAGTTCTTC.

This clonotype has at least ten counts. CDR3 residues: CGTRAPPTEAFF. The CDR3 DNA sequence: TGTGGGACGAGGGCCCCCCCCACTGAAGCTTTCTTT. The chain couples TRBV6-6 to TRBJ1-1; D not resolved. CDR1 and CDR2 (germline): MNHNY, SVGAGI (reference sequence). The CDR3 is 12 residues long.

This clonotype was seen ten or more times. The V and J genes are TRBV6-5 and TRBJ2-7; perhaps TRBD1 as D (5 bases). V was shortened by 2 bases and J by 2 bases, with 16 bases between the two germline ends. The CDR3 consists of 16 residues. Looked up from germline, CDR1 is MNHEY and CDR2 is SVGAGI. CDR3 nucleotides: TGTGCCAGCAGTTACGATGGCAGGGTGTCCCCCTACGAGCAGTACTTC. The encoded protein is CASSYDGRVSPYEQYF.

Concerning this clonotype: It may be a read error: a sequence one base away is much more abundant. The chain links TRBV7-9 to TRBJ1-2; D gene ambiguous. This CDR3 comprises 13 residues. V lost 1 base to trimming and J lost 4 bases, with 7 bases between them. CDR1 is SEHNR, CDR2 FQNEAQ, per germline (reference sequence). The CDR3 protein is CASSLGAVYGYTF. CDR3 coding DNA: TGTGCCAGCAGCTTAGGGGCAGTCTATGGCTACACCTTC.

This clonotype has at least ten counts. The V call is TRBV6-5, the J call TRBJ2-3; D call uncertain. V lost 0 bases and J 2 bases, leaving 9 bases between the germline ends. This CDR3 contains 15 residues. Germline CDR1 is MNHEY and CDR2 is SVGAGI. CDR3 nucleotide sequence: TGTGCCAGCAGTTACTCGCGGTCCTACACAGATACGCAGTATTTT. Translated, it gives CASSYSRSYTDTQYF.

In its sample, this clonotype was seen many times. For the CDR3, the DNA is TGTGCCAGCAGCGTAGGTTCCGCAGATACGCAGTATTTT. This translates into CASSVGSADTQYF. This sequence joins TRBV9 and TRBJ2-3; unclear D gene. Germline V lookup: CDR1 SGDLS, CDR2 YYNGEE. V was clipped by 0 bases and J by 4 bases, with 6 bases between them. The CDR3 runs to 13 residues.

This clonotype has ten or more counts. CDR3 sequence: CASSEAGTSGYEQYF. The CDR3 DNA follows: TGTGCCAGCAGCGAGGCCGGGACTAGCGGGTACGAGCAGTACTTC. J is TRBJ2-7 and V is TRBV9, with 12 bases fitting TRBD2. Germline lookup yields CDR1 SGDLS and CDR2 YYNGEE. With V trimmed by 3 bases and J by 4 bases, 5 bases remained unmatched. The CDR3 length is 15 residues.

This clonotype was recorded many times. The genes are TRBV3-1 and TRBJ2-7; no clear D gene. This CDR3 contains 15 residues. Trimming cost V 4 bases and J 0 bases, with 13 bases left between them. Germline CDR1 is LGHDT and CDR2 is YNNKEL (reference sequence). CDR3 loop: CASSPPHTGSYEQYF. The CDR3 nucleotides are TGTGCCAGCAGCCCGCCCCACACGGGCTCCTACGAGCAGTACTTC.

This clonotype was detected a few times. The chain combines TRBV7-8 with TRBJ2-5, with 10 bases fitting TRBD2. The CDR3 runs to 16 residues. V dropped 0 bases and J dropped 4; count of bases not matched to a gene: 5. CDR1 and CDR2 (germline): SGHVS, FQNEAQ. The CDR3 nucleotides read TGTGCCAGCAGCTTAGCGGCTAGCGGGAGTAGAGAGACCCAGTACTTC. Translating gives CASSLAASGSRETQYF.

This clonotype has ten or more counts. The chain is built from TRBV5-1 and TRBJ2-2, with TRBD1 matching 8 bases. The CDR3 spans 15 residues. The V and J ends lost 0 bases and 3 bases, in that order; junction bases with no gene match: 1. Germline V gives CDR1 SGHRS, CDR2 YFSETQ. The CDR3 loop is CASSLVDRDTGELFF. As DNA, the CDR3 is TGCGCCAGCAGCTTGGTGGACAGGGACACCGGGGAGCTGTTTTTT.

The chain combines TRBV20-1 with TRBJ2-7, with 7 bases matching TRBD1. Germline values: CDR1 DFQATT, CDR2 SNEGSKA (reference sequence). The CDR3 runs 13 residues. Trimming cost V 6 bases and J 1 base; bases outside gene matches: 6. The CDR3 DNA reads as TGCAGTGCCACTGACAGGGAATCCTACGAGCAGTACTTC. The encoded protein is CSATDRESYEQYF.

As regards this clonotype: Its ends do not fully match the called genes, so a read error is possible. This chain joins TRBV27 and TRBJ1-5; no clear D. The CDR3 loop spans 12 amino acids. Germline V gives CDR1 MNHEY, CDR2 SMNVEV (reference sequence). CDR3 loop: CTSSPWNQPQHF. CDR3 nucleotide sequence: TGCACCAGCAGTCCCTGGAATCAGCCCCAGCATTTT.

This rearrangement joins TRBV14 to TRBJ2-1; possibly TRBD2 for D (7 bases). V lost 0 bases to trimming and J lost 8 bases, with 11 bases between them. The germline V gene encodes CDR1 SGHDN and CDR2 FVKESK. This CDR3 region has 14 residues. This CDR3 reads CASSQDPGGDEQFF. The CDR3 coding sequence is TGTGCCAGCAGCCAAGATCCGGGGGGCGATGAGCAGTTCTTC.